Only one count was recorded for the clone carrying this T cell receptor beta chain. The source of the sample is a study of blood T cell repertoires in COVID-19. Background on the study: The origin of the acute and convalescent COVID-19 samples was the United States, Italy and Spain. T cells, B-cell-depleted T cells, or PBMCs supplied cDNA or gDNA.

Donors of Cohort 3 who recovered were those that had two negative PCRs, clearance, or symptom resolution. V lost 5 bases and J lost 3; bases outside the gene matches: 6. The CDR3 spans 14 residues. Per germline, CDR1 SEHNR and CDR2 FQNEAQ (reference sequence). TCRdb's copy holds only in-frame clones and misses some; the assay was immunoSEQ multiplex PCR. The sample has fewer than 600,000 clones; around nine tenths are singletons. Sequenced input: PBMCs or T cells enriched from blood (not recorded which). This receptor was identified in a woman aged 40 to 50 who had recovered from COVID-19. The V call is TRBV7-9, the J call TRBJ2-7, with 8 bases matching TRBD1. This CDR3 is CASSPTGVGYEQYF. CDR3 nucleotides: TGTGCCAGCAGCCCGACAGGGGTAGGCTACGAGCAGTACTTC.